This T cell receptor beta chain stems from a study of cytomegalovirus exposure and HLA in healthy donors. Study-wide context: Sequencing of about 200 million T cells in an earlier analysis found 120 million or so unique TCR beta sequences. Findings of the study overall: Per a prior analysis, the majority of TCR beta V segments were productive roughly 90% or roughly 30% of the time. Most subjects had HLA-A and HLA-B alleles reportedly predicted accurately by TCR beta sequences. There was a cluster of highly shared sequence variants that was likely a sequencing artifact.

In the case of this clone: Its specificity is not known.

PCR involved 60 Vbeta and 13 Jbeta primers. Some clones are missing from TCRdb's copy, which holds only in-frame ones; the method was immunoSEQ multiplex PCR. The table shows roughly 250,000 clones, with just over 70% occurring only once. The ends lost 3 bases at V and 7 bases at J; junction bases unmatched: 9. The CDR3 is made up of 15 amino acids. The V gene's germline CDR1 is LNHNV and CDR2 YYDKDF (reference sequence). This chain joins TRBV15 and TRBJ2-5; TRBD2 aligns across 9 bases. Input material: PBMCs. The sequence came from a female donor in good health and CMV-seronegative. CDR3 in DNA: TGTGCCACCAGCAGTCGGACCCCGGGACTAGCGACCCAGTACTTC. This encodes CATSSRTPGLATQYF.